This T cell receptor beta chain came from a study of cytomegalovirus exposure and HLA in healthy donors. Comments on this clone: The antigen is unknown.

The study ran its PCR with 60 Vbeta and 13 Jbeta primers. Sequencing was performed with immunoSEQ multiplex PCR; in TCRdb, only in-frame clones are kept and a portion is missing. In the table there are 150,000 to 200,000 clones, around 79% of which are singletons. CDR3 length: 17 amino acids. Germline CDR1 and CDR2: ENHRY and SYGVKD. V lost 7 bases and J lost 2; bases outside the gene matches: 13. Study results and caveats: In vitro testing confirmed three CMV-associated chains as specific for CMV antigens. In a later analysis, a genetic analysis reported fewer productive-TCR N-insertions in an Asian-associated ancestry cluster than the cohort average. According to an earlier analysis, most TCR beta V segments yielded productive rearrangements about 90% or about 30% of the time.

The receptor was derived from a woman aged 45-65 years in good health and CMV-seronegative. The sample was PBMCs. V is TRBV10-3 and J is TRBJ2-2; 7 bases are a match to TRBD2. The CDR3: CAINPGGPTLNTGELFF. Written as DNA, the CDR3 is TGTGCCATCAATCCGGGAGGCCCTACTTTAAACACCGGGGAGCTGTTTTTT.